Listed below are T cell receptor beta chains from one sample, sequenced in a study of blood T cell repertoires in COVID-19. TCRdb's table, derived via immunoSEQ multiplex PCR, lists solely in-frame clones and lacks some. The sample contains approximately 230,000 clones, 85% to 90% of which appear only once. The material sequenced was PBMCs or T cells enriched from blood (not recorded which). Receptors were obtained from a man in his forties or fifties who had recovered from COVID-19. Each CDR3 is given with its conserved first and last residue. The D gene is left open where the match is weak. Some rows mark clone size as missing; the rest say once, few, many or name a class of expanded clone.

TRBJ2-6,16,-,TRBV7-9,-,CASSRQLLAGANVLTF,TGTGCCAGCAGCCGCCAACTCCTGGCTGGGGCCAACGTCCTGACTTTC
TRBJ2-7,15,TRBD1,TRBV6-1,-,CASSEWDRGRYEQYF,TGTGCCAGCAGTGAATGGGACAGGGGGCGATACGAGCAGTACTTC
TRBJ2-1,13,TRBD1,TRBV4-3,many,CASSQGQFYEQFF,TGCGCCAGCAGCCAGGGACAGTTCTATGAGCAGTTCTTC
TRBJ2-3,13,-,TRBV28,-,CASSLYGFSTQYF,TGTGCCAGCAGTTTATATGGCTTTTCTACGCAGTATTTT
TRBJ1-1,13,-,TRBV19,-,CASSPTDYTEAFF,TGTGCCAGTAGTCCGACAGACTACACTGAAGCTTTCTTT
TRBJ2-1,16,-,TRBV7-3,-,CASSLTQGGGYNEQFF,TGTGCCAGCAGCTTAACTCAGGGAGGGGGCTACAATGAGCAGTTCTTC
TRBJ2-1,15,-,TRBV19,many,CASSTRGKTYNEQFF,TGTGCCAGTAGTACCCGGGGTAAAACCTACAATGAGCAGTTCTTC
TRBJ1-2,14,-,TRBV6-4,-,CASSDSGAYYGYTF,TGTGCCAGCAGTGACTCGGGGGCGTACTATGGCTACACCTTC
TRBJ1-4,14,-,TRBV18,-,CASSPRGVNEKLFF,TGTGCCAGCTCACCACGAGGCGTAAATGAAAAACTGTTTTTT
TRBJ1-6,16,-,TRBV5-1,once,CASSRSAGLYNSPLHF,TGCGCCAGCAGCCGAAGCGCGGGACTTTATAATTCACCCCTCCACTTT
TRBJ1-1,15,-,TRBV27,-,CASAMAGWRGTEAFF,TGTGCCAGCGCCATGGCAGGGTGGAGGGGCACTGAAGCTTTCTTT
TRBJ2-7,13,-,TRBV3-1/TRBV3-2,-,CASSQGHSYEQYF,TGTGCCAGCAGCCAGGGCCACTCCTACGAGCAGTACTTC
TRBJ2-3,12,-,TRBV12-3/TRBV12-4,-,CASRSSTDTQYF,TGTGCCAGCAGATCTAGCACAGATACGCAGTATTTT
TRBJ1-1,14,TRBD1,TRBV10-3,-,CAISDNQGAGRAFF,TGTGCCATCAGTGACAATCAGGGGGCTGGTCGAGCTTTCTTT
TRBJ1-4,15,-,TRBV21-1,-,CASSKVRGGNEKLFF,TGTGCCAGCAGCAAAGTTAGGGGAGGGAATGAAAAACTGTTTTTT
TRBJ2-5,12,-,TRBV10-3,-,CAISESQETQYF,TGTGCCATCAGTGAATCCCAGGAGACCCAGTACTTC
TRBJ1-4,14,-,TRBV2,-,CASSAGGQSEKLFF,TGTGCCAGCAGTGCGGGGGGGCAGAGTGAAAAACTGTTTTTT
TRBJ2-5,13,TRBD1,TRBV6-5,-,CASKTGGQETQYF,TGTGCCAGCAAAACAGGGGGTCAAGAGACCCAGTACTTC
TRBJ2-5,16,TRBD2,TRBV5-1,-,CASSLLAGGPGETQYF,TGCGCCAGCAGCTTGCTAGCGGGGGGACCTGGGGAGACCCAGTACTTC
TRBJ2-1,12,TRBD2,TRBV6-2/TRBV6-3,-,CASSSQGLEQFF,TGTGCCAGCAGTTCCCAGGGACTAGAGCAGTTCTTC
TRBJ2-3,12,-,TRBV29-1,-,CSVGARTDTQYF,TGCAGCGTTGGAGCGCGCACAGATACGCAGTATTTT
TRBJ2-7,14,-,TRBV27,-,CASSRNGGGYEQYF,TGTGCCAGCAGCCGCAACGGGGGAGGCTACGAGCAGTACTTC
TRBJ2-1,14,-,TRBV7-9,-,CASSLVGSFNEQFF,TGTGCCAGCAGCTTAGTGGGCAGCTTCAATGAGCAGTTCTTC
TRBJ2-3,16,TRBD2,TRBV3-1/TRBV3-2,-,CASSQVATSGKVPQYF,TGTGCCAGCAGCCAAGTGGCGACTAGCGGGAAGGTGCCGCAGTATTTT
TRBJ1-1,13,TRBD1,TRBV18,-,CASAGQYNTEAFF,TGTGCCAGCGCGGGACAGTATAACACTGAAGCTTTCTTT
TRBJ2-3,14,-,TRBV3-1/TRBV3-2,-,CASSSQDFTDTQYF,TGTGCCAGCAGCAGTCAGGATTTCACAGATACGCAGTATTTT
TRBJ1-5,12,-,TRBV7-9,-,CASSLGGQPQHF,TGTGCCAGCAGCCTGGGGGGGCAGCCCCAGCATTTT
TRBJ2-1,22,TRBD2,TRBV7-7,-,CASSLPQGRRTSGTRSYNEQFF,TGTGCCAGCAGCTTGCCCCAGGGAAGGAGGACTAGCGGGACTCGCTCCTACAATGAGCAGTTCTTC
TRBJ1-2,13,TRBD1,TRBV18,-,CASSPLDRKGYTF,TGTGCCAGCTCACCCCTGGACAGGAAGGGCTACACCTTC
TRBJ2-1,15,-,TRBV5-1,-,CASSLNGVGYNEQFF,TGCGCCAGCAGCTTGAACGGGGTGGGCTACAATGAGCAGTTCTTC
TRBJ2-7,15,TRBD2,TRBV6-5,-,CASSYASGSAYEQYF,TGTGCCAGCAGTTACGCTAGCGGGAGTGCCTACGAGCAGTACTTC
TRBJ2-3,16,TRBD2,TRBV2,-,CASRAGLVGGSDTQYF,TGTGCCAGCAGGGCAGGACTAGTCGGAGGGTCAGATACGCAGTATTTT
TRBJ2-1,19,-,TRBV7-5,-,CVRSSPVVGGASHYNEQFF,TGTGTCAGAAGCTCCCCCGTCGTCGGGGGGGCCTCCCACTACAATGAGCAGTTCTTC
TRBJ2-2,16,-,TRBV15,-,CATSRDLGHNTGELFF,TGTGCCACCAGCAGAGACCTAGGACACAACACCGGGGAGCTGTTTTTT
TRBJ2-7,14,TRBD2,TRBV10-3,-,CAIRPLAGNYEQYF,TGTGCCATCAGACCACTAGCGGGGAACTACGAGCAGTACTTC
TRBJ2-4,14,-,TRBV19,-,CASTRTVRPGIQYF,TGTGCCAGTACCCGGACAGTGAGGCCCGGCATTCAGTACTTC
TRBJ2-7,17,-,TRBV14,-,CASSQDPGGRVPYEQYF,TGTGCCAGCAGCCAAGATCCGGGCGGCAGGGTACCCTACGAGCAGTACTTC
TRBJ2-7,13,-,TRBV27,-,CASSGQNSYEQYF,TGTGCCAGCAGTGGACAGAACTCCTACGAGCAGTACTTC
TRBJ1-6,15,-,TRBV7-2,once,CASSLGRGYNSPLHF,TGTGCCAGCAGCTTAGGCCGGGGGTATAATTCACCCCTCCACTTT
TRBJ2-5,15,-,TRBV7-9,-,CASSLGGLLQETQYF,TGTGCCAGCAGCTTAGGAGGGCTCCTCCAAGAGACCCAGTACTTC
TRBJ1-6,15,TRBD1,TRBV30,-,CAWSSGQGAYSPLHF,TGTGCCTGGAGTTCGGGACAGGGGGCTTATTCACCCCTCCACTTT
TRBJ2-7,12,-,TRBV13,-,CASSLEGVEQYF,TGTGCCAGCAGCTTAGAAGGGGTCGAGCAGTACTTC
TRBJ2-2,18,-,TRBV2,-,CASSASEVLLFNTGELFF,TGTGCCAGCAGTGCCTCCGAAGTGTTACTTTTTAACACCGGGGAGCTGTTTTTT
TRBJ1-1,14,-,TRBV7-9,-,CASSSPQGNTEAFF,TGTGCCAGCAGCTCCCCACAGGGGAACACTGAAGCTTTCTTT